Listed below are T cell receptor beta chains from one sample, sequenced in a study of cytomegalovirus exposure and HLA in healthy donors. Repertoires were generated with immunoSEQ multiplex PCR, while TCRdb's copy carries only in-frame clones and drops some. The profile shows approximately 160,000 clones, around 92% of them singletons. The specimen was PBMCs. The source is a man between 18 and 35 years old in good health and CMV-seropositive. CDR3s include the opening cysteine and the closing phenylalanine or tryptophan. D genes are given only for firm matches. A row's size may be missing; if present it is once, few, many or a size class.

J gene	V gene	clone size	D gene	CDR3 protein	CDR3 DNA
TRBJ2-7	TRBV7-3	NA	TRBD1	CASSSPGQGAGEQYF	TGTGCCAGCAGCTCGCCGGGACAGGGGGCGGGCGAGCAGTACTTC
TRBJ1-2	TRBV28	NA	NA	CASSDNSGLKSYGYTF	TGTGCCAGCAGTGACAATTCGGGACTAAAATCGTACGGCTACACCTTC
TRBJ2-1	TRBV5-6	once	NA	CASTSWSTAGGEQFF	TGTGCCAGCACCTCGTGGAGTACTGCCGGTGGTGAGCAGTTCTTC
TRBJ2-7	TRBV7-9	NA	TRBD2	CASSQGLAGYYEQYF	TGTGCCAGCAGCCAGGGGCTAGCGGGATACTACGAGCAGTACTTC
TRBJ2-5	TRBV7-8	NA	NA	CASSLVQGRETQYF	TGTGCCAGCAGCTTAGTACAGGGTCGGGAGACCCAGTACTTC
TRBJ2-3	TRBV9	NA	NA	CASSQRQVPDTQYF	TGTGCCAGCAGCCAAAGACAGGTGCCAGATACGCAGTATTTT
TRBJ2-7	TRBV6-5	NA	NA	CASSYDTFYEQYF	TGTGCCAGCAGTTATGACACTTTCTACGAGCAGTACTTC
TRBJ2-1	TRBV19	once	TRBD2	CASSRGRAFNEQFF	TGTGCCAGTAGTCGCGGGAGGGCCTTCAATGAGCAGTTCTTC
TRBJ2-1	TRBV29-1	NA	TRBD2	CSVGGGEQFF	TGCAGCGTGGGCGGGGGTGAGCAGTTCTTC
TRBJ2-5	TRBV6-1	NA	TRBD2	CASSAGGVETQYF	TGTGCCAGCAGTGCGGGGGGGGTGGAGACCCAGTACTTC
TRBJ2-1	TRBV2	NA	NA	CASSEGTGSVLNEQFF	TGTGCCAGCAGTGAAGGTACCGGGAGTGTTTTAAATGAGCAGTTCTTC
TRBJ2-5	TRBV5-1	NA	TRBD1	CASTETGDQETQYF	TGCGCCAGCACCGAGACAGGGGACCAAGAGACCCAGTACTTC
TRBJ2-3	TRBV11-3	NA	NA	CASSLGRGRTDTQYF	TGTGCCAGCAGCTTGGGGCGGGGCCGCACAGATACGCAGTATTTT
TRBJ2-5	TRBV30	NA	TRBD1	CAWREGQGVLETQYF	TGTGCCTGGAGGGAGGGACAGGGGGTGTTAGAGACCCAGTACTTC
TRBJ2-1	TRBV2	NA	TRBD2	CASLTSGRALEFF	TGTGCCAGCCTGACTAGCGGGAGGGCTCTAGAGTTCTTC
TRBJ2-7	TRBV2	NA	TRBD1	CASSEGTGTYEQYF	TGTGCCAGCAGTGAAGGGACAGGGACCTACGAGCAGTACTTC
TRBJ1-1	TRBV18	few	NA	CASSIANTEAFF	TGTGCCAGCTCTATAGCAAACACTGAAGCTTTCTTT
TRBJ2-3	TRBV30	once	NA	CAWSALTADTQYF	TGTGCCTGGAGTGCCCTAACGGCAGATACGCAGTATTTT
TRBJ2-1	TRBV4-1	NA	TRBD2	CASSQGLPGLAGGSGWNEQFF	TGCGCCAGCAGCCAAGGGCTTCCGGGACTAGCGGGAGGATCAGGATGGAATGAGCAGTTCTTC
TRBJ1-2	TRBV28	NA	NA	CASSSEGYGPNGYTF	TGTGCCAGCAGTTCTGAGGGCTACGGACCTAATGGCTACACCTTC
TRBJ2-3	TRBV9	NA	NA	CASSVETGATDTQYF	TGTGCCAGCAGCGTAGAGACGGGAGCCACAGATACGCAGTATTTT
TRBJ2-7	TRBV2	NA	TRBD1	CASSGDRAYEQYF	TGTGCCAGCAGTGGGGACAGAGCCTACGAGCAGTACTTC
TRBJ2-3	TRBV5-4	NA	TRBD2	CASSLLGGARDTQYF	TGTGCCAGCAGCTTGTTGGGAGGGGCTAGGGATACGCAGTATTTT
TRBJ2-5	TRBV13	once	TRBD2	CASSLPNGLAGGSAQYF	TGTGCCAGCAGCTTACCCAATGGATTAGCGGGAGGTTCGGCCCAGTACTTC
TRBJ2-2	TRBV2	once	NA	CASILGRPDGELFF	NA
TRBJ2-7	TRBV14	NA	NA	CASSQGDWTNEQYF	TGTGCCAGCAGCCAAGGGGACTGGACCAACGAGCAGTACTTC
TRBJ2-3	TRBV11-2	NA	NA	CASSLDPGRSYTQYF	TGTGCCAGCAGCTTAGACCCGGGGAGGAGTTATACGCAGTATTTT
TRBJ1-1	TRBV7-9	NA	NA	CASSLGARTTNTEAFF	TGTGCCAGCAGCTTAGGGGCGCGGACAACGAACACTGAAGCTTTCTTT
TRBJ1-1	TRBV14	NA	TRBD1	CASSQDRGLITEAFF	TGTGCCAGCAGCCAAGATAGGGGGCTAATCACTGAAGCTTTCTTT
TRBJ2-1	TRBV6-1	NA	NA	CASSSPRGNYEQFF	TGTGCCAGCAGTAGCCCTAGGGGGAATTATGAGCAGTTCTTC
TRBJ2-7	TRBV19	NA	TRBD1	CASSRGQGVYEQYF	TGTGCCAGTAGTAGGGGACAGGGCGTCTACGAGCAGTACTTC
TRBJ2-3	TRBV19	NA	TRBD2	CASSWGGLGTDTQYF	TGTGCCAGTAGTTGGGGGGGACTGGGCACAGATACGCAGTATTTT
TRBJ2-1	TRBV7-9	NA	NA	CASSGQAGNEQFF	TGTGCCAGCAGCGGACAGGCGGGGAATGAGCAGTTCTTC
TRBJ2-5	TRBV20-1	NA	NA	CSARSRETQYF	TGCAGTGCTAGATCCCGAGAGACCCAGTACTTC
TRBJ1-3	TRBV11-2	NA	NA	CASSLAGSFSGNTIYF	TGTGCCAGCAGCTTAGCTGGCTCCTTCTCTGGAAACACCATATATTTT
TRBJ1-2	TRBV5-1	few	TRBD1	CASSFGAGGGYGYTF	TGCGCCAGCAGCTTCGGGGCAGGGGGTGGCTATGGCTACACCTTC
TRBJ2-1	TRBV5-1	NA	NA	CASSLAGLSYNEQFF	TGCGCCAGCAGCTTAGCGGGTCTCTCCTACAATGAGCAGTTCTTC
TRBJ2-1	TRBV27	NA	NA	CASSFHGDNYNEQFF	TGTGCCAGCAGTTTCCACGGGGACAACTACAATGAGCAGTTCTTC
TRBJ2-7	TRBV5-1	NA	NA	CASTLSSASYEQYF	TGCGCCAGCACACTCTCTAGCGCATCCTACGAGCAGTACTTC
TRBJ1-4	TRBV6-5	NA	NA	CASRSYGATNEKLFF	TGTGCCAGCAGATCTTACGGGGCAACTAATGAAAAACTGTTTTTT
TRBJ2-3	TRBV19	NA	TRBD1	CASSSRQGARTDTQYF	TGTGCCAGTAGTTCCCGACAGGGGGCGAGGACAGATACGCAGTATTTT
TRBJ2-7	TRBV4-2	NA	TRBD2	CASSQEGGGSSYEQYF	TGTGCCAGCAGCCAAGAGGGGGGAGGGAGCTCCTACGAGCAGTACTTC
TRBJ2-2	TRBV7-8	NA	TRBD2	CASSHRLAANTGELFF	TGTGCCAGCAGCCACCGACTAGCGGCAAACACCGGGGAGCTGTTTTTT
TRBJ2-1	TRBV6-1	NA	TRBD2	CASSDYRAGDGEQFF	TGTGCCAGCAGTGACTATCGGGCGGGAGATGGTGAGCAGTTCTTC
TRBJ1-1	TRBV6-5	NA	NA	CASRVRSEAFF	TGTGCCAGCAGAGTCCGGAGTGAAGCTTTCTTT
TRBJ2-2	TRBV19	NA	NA	CASSILASNTGELFF	TGTGCCAGTAGTATCCTGGCCTCAAACACCGGGGAGCTGTTTTTT
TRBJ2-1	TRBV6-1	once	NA	CASSGPGHSSYNEQFF	TGTGCCAGCAGTGGACCGGGACACAGCTCCTACAATGAGCAGTTCTTC
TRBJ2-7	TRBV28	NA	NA	CASGRDRVFRTSGGGEQYF	TGTGCCAGCGGCCGGGACAGGGTCTTTAGGACTAGCGGAGGCGGGGAGCAGTACTTC
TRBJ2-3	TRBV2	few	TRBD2	CASSEPTTSVGTDTQYF	TGTGCCAGCAGTGAACCGACGACTAGCGTAGGCACAGATACGCAGTATTTT
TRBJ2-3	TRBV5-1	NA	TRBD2	CASSPGLAGVKSTDTQYF	TGCGCCAGCAGCCCGGGACTAGCGGGAGTGAAAAGCACAGATACGCAGTATTTT
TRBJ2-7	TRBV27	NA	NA	CASKKTGVGEQYF	TGTGCCAGCAAGAAAACCGGGGTCGGTGAGCAGTACTTC
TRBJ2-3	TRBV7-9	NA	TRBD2	CASSQGTSVTSTDTQYF	TGTGCCAGCAGCCAAGGGACTAGCGTGACTAGCACAGATACGCAGTATTTT
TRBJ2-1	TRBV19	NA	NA	CASSLTGAYNEQFF	TGTGCCAGTAGTCTGACAGGAGCCTACAATGAGCAGTTCTTC
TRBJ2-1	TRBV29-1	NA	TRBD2	CSVEQLAGSYNEQFF	TGCAGCGTTGAGCAACTAGCGGGATCCTACAATGAGCAGTTCTTC
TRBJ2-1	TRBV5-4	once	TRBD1	CASSLKGGQGFKEQFF	TGTGCCAGCAGCTTGAAGGGGGGACAGGGATTCAAAGAGCAGTTCTTC
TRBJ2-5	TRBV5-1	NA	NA	CASSYTGSQETQYF	TGCGCCAGCAGCTATACAGGGAGTCAAGAGACCCAGTACTTC
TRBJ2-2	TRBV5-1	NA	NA	CASSLARGALSGELFF	TGCGCCAGCAGCTTGGCCCGGGGGGCCCTATCCGGGGAGCTGTTTTTT
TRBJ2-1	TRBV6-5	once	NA	CASRSSPGTYEQFF	TGTGCCAGCAGGTCCTCCCCCGGGACTTATGAGCAGTTCTTC
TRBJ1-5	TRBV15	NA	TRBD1	CATSRTPGQGDQPQHF	TGTGCCACCAGCAGGACCCCGGGACAGGGTGATCAGCCCCAGCATTTT
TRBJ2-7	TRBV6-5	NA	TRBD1	CASRDRAYEQYF	TGTGCCAGCCGGGACAGGGCTTACGAGCAGTACTTC